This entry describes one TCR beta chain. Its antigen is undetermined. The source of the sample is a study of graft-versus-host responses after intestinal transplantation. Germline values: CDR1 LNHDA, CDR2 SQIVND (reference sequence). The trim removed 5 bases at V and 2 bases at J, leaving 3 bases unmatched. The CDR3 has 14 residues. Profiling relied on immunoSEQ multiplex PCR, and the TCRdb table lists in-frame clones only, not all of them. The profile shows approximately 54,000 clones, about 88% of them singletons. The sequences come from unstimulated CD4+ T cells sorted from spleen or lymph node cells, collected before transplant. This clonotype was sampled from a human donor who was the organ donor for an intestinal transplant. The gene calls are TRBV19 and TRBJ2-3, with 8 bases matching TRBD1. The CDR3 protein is CASSLGQATDTQYF. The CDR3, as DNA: TGTGCCAGTAGTCTGGGACAGGCCACAGATACGCAGTATTTT. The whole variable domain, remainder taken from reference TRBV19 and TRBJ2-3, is DGGITQSPKYLFRKEGQNVTLSCEQNLNHDAMYWYRQDPGQGLRLIYYSQIVNDFQKGDIAEGYSVSREKKESFPLTVTSAQKNPTAFYLCASSLGQATDTQYFGPGTRLTVL.